The 24 T cell receptor beta chains below were found in one sample sequenced in a study of T cells in tumors after PD-1 blockade. Assay: immunoSEQ multiplex PCR; the TCRdb copy retains only in-frame clones and omits some. The data show fewer than 15,000 clones, nearly 65% seen once. Here the sequenced sample was tumor tissue, taken before anti-PD-1 treatment. These receptors all come from a human donor with cutaneous squamous cell carcinoma.

There are a few counts of this clone. The V call is TRBV10-2, the J call TRBJ1-3; a weak D match, TRBD1 (6 bases). Per the germline V gene, CDR1 is WSHSY and CDR2 is SAAADI. This CDR3 contains 13 residues. With 3 bases removed from V and 3 bases from J, the gap between germline ends came to 6 bases. The CDR3 loop reads CASSDRGGNTIYF. The CDR3 bases are TGCGCCAGCAGTGACAGGGGTGGAAACACCATATATTTT.

The chain carries TRBV7-2 and TRBJ1-6; D ambiguous. From germline, CDR1 is SGHTA and CDR2 FQGNSA. V dropped 6 bases and J dropped 0 bases, with 9 bases sitting between them. The CDR3 covers 15 residues. CDR3 region: CASRDGSSYNSPLHF. CDR3 DNA sequence: TGTGCCAGCAGGGACGGGAGCTCCTATAATTCACCCCTCCACTTT.

The chain couples TRBV19 to TRBJ1-4; 9 nucleotides agree with TRBD1. The J segment lost 7 bases and the V segment lost 5 bases, leaving 5 bases of the junction unmatched. The V gene's germline CDR1 is LNHDA and CDR2 SQIVND (reference sequence). This CDR3 has 14 amino acids. CDR3 sequence reads: CASSPGTGREKLFF. The CDR3 bases are TGTGCCAGTAGTCCGGGGACAGGGCGTGAAAAACTGTTTTTT.

Concerning this clone itself: The identical CDR3 is also encoded by other nucleotide sequences in the sample. This chain connects TRBV19 to TRBJ1-5, with 7 nucleotides matching TRBD1. The CDR3 consists of 15 residues. Germline CDR1 is LNHDA and CDR2 is SQIVND (reference sequence). The ends lost 4 bases at V and 2 bases at J; junction bases unmatched: 5. The CDR3 nucleotides read TGTGCCAGTAGTACCGACAGGGAGGGCAATCAGCCCCAGCATTTT. Protein: CASSTDREGNQPQHF.

The J gene is TRBJ2-1, the V gene TRBV3-1 (or the pseudogene TRBV3-2); TRBD1 matches at 11 bases. This CDR3 is built from 18 residues. Per the germline V gene, CDR1 is LGHDT and CDR2 is YNNKEL (reference sequence). J was trimmed by 10 bases and V by 0 bases; bases with no gene match: 14. Here the CDR3 DNA reads TGTGCCAGCAGCCAAGATAAGTCTGGGACAGGGGGGGCAAGGGAGCAGTTCTTC. Amino acid sequence: CASSQDKSGTGGAREQFF.

The V call is TRBV19, the J call TRBJ2-7; 8 bases are shared with TRBD2. Germline V lookup: CDR1 LNHDA, CDR2 SQIVND (reference sequence). Germline trimming cut 3 bases from V and 2 bases from J; bases unmatched to any gene: 9. CDR3 size: 16 residues. The CDR3 bases are TGTGCCAGTAGTATGGGTGCGGGAGGCTCTACCTACGAGCAGTACTTC. This codes for CASSMGAGGSTYEQYF.

This clone was counted only a few times. The V gene is TRBV19, the J gene TRBJ2-1; 7 bases agree with TRBD2. Germline-derived CDR1 and CDR2 are LNHDA and SQIVND (reference sequence). The CDR3 is 14 residues long. V dropped 4 bases and J dropped 5; count of bases not matched to a gene: 5. In DNA, the CDR3 is TGTGCCAGTAGTAGGGCTAGCGGCGACAATGAGCAGTTCTTC. Residues: CASSRASGDNEQFF. Drawing the rest from reference TRBV19 and TRBJ2-1, the complete variable domain is DGGITQSPKYLFRKEGQNVTLSCEQNLNHDAMYWYRQDPGQGLRLIYYSQIVNDFQKGDIAEGYSVSREKKESFPLTVTSAQKNPTAFYLCASSRASGDNEQFFGPGTRLTVL.

The V gene is TRBV6-5, the J gene TRBJ1-1; D remains ambiguous. Germline V gene data show CDR1 as MNHEY and CDR2 as SVGAGI. The V end was cut by 8 bases, the J end by 2 bases, with 15 bases between. The CDR3 is 14 amino acids. CDR3 loop: CASQPAGLNTEAFF. As DNA, the CDR3 is TGTGCCAGCCAACCTGCAGGACTCAACACTGAAGCTTTCTTT.

This chain links TRBV19 with TRBJ1-2; D ambiguous. The V and J ends lost 5 bases and 5 bases respectively, with 15 bases between them. The CDR3 length is 14 residues. Germline CDR1 reads LNHDA; CDR2 reads SQIVND (reference sequence). CDR3 coding DNA: TGTGCCAGTAGTCCCGGCCCGGGCGGGTATGGCTACACCTTC. Its translation is CASSPGPGGYGYTF.

This clone came up a few times. The J gene is TRBJ2-7, the V gene TRBV20-1; D is uncertain. Trimming took 6 bases from V and 5 from J, leaving 8 bases between them. The CDR3 is 10 amino acids. The germline CDR1 and CDR2 sequences are DFQATT and SNEGSKA (reference sequence). CDR3 nucleotide sequence: TGCAGTGCCCGAGACAACGAGCAGTACTTC. It codes for CSARDNEQYF.

The chain recombines TRBV19 with TRBJ2-1; D possibly matches TRBD1 or TRBD2 (5 bases each). Germline assignment: CDR1 LNHDA and CDR2 SQIVND (reference sequence). The V and J ends lost 11 bases and 4 bases respectively, with 15 bases between them. The CDR3 contains 13 residues. As DNA, the CDR3 is TGTGCCTCCCAATGGGGCGGGTACAATGAGCAGTTCTTC. Amino acid sequence: CASQWGGYNEQFF. The full variable domain, in which reference TRBV19 and TRBJ2-1 provide the parts outside the CDR3, is DGGITQSPKYLFRKEGQNVTLSCEQNLNHDAMYWYRQDPGQGLRLIYYSQIVNDFQKGDIAEGYSVSREKKESFPLTVTSAQKNPTAFYLCASQWGGYNEQFFGPGTRLTVL.

Remarks on this clone: Compared with germline, one end of the junction differs, possibly owing to a read error. The chain combines TRBV11-2 with TRBJ2-5; a weak D match, TRBD1 (6 bases). CDR1 and CDR2 from the germline V gene are SGHAT and FQNNGV. The CDR3 runs to 10 residues. CDR3 in DNA: TGTGCCAGCAGGAACAGGGATATGCACTTC. Protein: CASRNRDMHF. Full variable domain (remainder filled in from reference TRBV11-2 and TRBJ2-5): EAGVAQSPRYKIIEKRQSVAFWCNPISGHATLYWYQQILGQGPKLLIQFQNNGVVDDSQLPKDRFSAERLKGVDSTLKIQPAKLEDSAVYLCASRNRDMHFGPGTRLLVL.

J is TRBJ2-2 and V is TRBV19; D might be TRBD1 (6 bases). V was shortened by 8 bases and J by 1 base, with 11 bases between the two germline ends. CDR1 and CDR2 from the germline V gene are LNHDA and SQIVND (reference sequence). CDR3 size: 14 residues. In nucleotides, the CDR3 is TGTGCCAGTTCCGGGACACGGAACACCGGGGAGCTGTTTTTT. Protein: CASSGTRNTGELFF.

This chain links TRBV19 with TRBJ1-4; no definite D call. Germline V gene data show CDR1 as LNHDA and CDR2 as SQIVND (reference sequence). Between the trimmed V and J ends, which lost 5 bases and 0 bases, there was a span of 7 bases. The CDR3 sequence is 14 residues long. The CDR3 loop reads CASSFFATNEKLFF. CDR3 coding DNA: TGTGCCAGTAGTTTTTTTGCAACTAATGAAAAACTGTTTTTT. Complete variable domain (other parts from reference TRBV19 and TRBJ1-4): DGGITQSPKYLFRKEGQNVTLSCEQNLNHDAMYWYRQDPGQGLRLIYYSQIVNDFQKGDIAEGYSVSREKKESFPLTVTSAQKNPTAFYLCASSFFATNEKLFFGSGTQLSVL.

The chain combines TRBV28 with TRBJ2-1; no clear D. Germline V gene data show CDR1 as MDHEN and CDR2 as SYDVKM. Deletions cut 6 bases from V and 3 bases from J, with 12 bases between. The CDR3 has 14 residues. In DNA form, the CDR3 reads TGTGCCAGCAGGTCGACGGGTCACTACAATGAGCAGTTCTTC. As protein: CASRSTGHYNEQFF.

The J gene is TRBJ1-1, the V gene TRBV7-9, with unresolved D. This CDR3 is 13 amino acids long. Trimming took 6 bases from V and 1 from J, leaving 9 bases between them. Germline V gene lookup returns CDR1 SEHNR and CDR2 FQNEAQ (reference sequence). The CDR3 reads CASSQRSNTEAFF. The CDR3 DNA reads as TGTGCCAGCAGTCAGAGGTCGAACACTGAAGCTTTCTTT.

This chain links TRBV19 with TRBJ1-2, with no clear D. This CDR3 contains 15 residues. Germline V lookup: CDR1 LNHDA, CDR2 SQIVND (reference sequence). Trimming removed 4 bases from V and 5 bases from J, with 17 bases in between. In DNA, the CDR3 is TGTGCCAGTAGTAAAGGGAAATCTGATTGGTATGGCTACACCTTC. Its translation: CASSKGKSDWYGYTF.

The chain is built from TRBV6-5 and TRBJ2-1, with 7 bases aligning to TRBD1. Trimming took 6 bases from V and 7 from J; bases not matched to a gene: 12. The CDR3 has 15 amino acids. CDR1 MNHEY and CDR2 SVGAGI come from the germline V gene. CDR3 sequence reads: CASSRATGWGNEQFF. CDR3 nucleotides: TGTGCCAGCAGCCGAGCGACAGGGTGGGGGAATGAGCAGTTCTTC.

This sequence joins TRBV7-2 and TRBJ2-3, with TRBD2 matching over 12 bases. Germline CDR1 reads SGHTA; CDR2 reads FQGNSA. CDR3 length: 16 amino acids. V trimming: 2 bases; J trimming: 0 bases; junction bases outside the gene matches: 0. CDR3 region: CASSLLAGGSTDTQYF. CDR3 coding DNA: TGTGCCAGCAGCTTACTAGCGGGGGGGAGCACAGATACGCAGTATTTT.

The sample holds a few counts of this clone. The chain's CDR3 is CATSRDRTTLPQETQYF. The DNA of the CDR3 is TGTGCCACCAGCAGAGATCGGACCACCTTACCTCAAGAGACCCAGTACTTC. The V and J genes are TRBV15 and TRBJ2-5; no clear D. Trimming removed 0 bases from V and 2 bases from J, with 16 bases in between. This CDR3 is 17 amino acids long. Germline V gene sequence: CDR1 LNHNV, CDR2 YYDKDF (reference sequence). Complete variable domain (other parts from reference TRBV15 and TRBJ2-5): DAMVIQNPRYQVTQFGKPVTLSCSQTLNHNVMYWYQQKSSQAPKLLFHYYDKDFNNEADTPDNFQSRRPNTSFCFLDIRSPGLGDTAMYLCATSRDRTTLPQETQYFGPGTRLLVL.

V gene TRBV4-2 combines with J gene TRBJ2-1; 7 bases fit TRBD2. CDR1 is LGHNA, CDR2 YNFKEQ, per germline. V lost 0 bases and J lost 7; bases outside the gene matches: 9. This CDR3 is built from 16 residues. CDR3 bases: TGTGCCAGCAGCCAAGACGTGGGAGGGTTCTCTAATGAGCAGTTCTTC. It codes for CASSQDVGGFSNEQFF.

This sequence joins TRBV4-1 and TRBJ1-3; D is perhaps TRBD1 (6 bases). The CDR3 consists of 16 residues. From germline, CDR1 is MGHRA and CDR2 YSYEKL. Deletions cut 3 bases from V and 2 bases from J, with 14 bases between. CDR3 in DNA: TGCGCCAGCAGCCATCTGGGAGGGGGTCCTGGAAACACCATATATTTT. Protein product: CASSHLGGGPGNTIYF.

This clone was detected a few times. This chain uses TRBV27 with TRBJ1-1; D not certain. The CDR3 sequence is 13 residues long. The germline V gene encodes CDR1 MNHEY and CDR2 SMNVEV (reference sequence). V was shortened by 5 bases and J by 2 bases, with 9 bases between the two germline ends. The CDR3 DNA reads as TGTGCCAGCAGTGGCGCGGACAACACTGAAGCTTTCTTT. Protein sequence: CASSGADNTEAFF.

This sequence joins TRBV12-3 or TRBV12-4 and TRBJ2-7; D remains unclear. This CDR3 comprises 12 residues. V was trimmed by 0 bases and J by 6 bases, leaving 6 bases between them. The CDR3 loop is CASSLARGEQYF. CDR3 sequence (DNA): TGTGCCAGCAGTTTAGCGCGTGGCGAGCAGTACTTC.